This TCR beta chain comes out of a study of T cell changes during pregnancy in multiple sclerosis. This CDR3 spans 15 amino acids. With 1 base removed from V and 7 bases from J, the gap between germline ends came to 17 bases. Germline CDR1 is SGHAT and CDR2 is FQNNGV. Sequencing used immunoSEQ multiplex PCR; TCRdb keeps in-frame clones, though not all of them. The top ten hold around 8.1% of the sample, which has 39,000 or so clones, around 93% seen once. Material: CD8+ T cells from peripheral blood mononuclear cells, obtained in the third trimester of pregnancy. This clonotype was obtained from a female donor with multiple sclerosis, enrolled in a pregnancy study. The chain recombines TRBV11-2 with TRBJ2-7, with a tentative D call TRBD2 (5 bases). CDR3 nucleotides: TGTGCCAGCAGCTTAGGACTATTTACGGGGAAAGAGCAGTACTTC. Amino acids: CASSLGLFTGKEQYF.